This T cell receptor beta chain originates from a study of blood T cell repertoires in COVID-19. Study information: The United States, Italy and Spain supplied acute and convalescent COVID-19 samples.

Measured with immunoSEQ multiplex PCR; TCRdb has only the in-frame clones, and not every one. In the table there are roughly 20,000 clones, around 82% of which are singletons. V dropped 5 bases and J dropped 8; count of bases not matched to a gene: 5. CDR3 length equals 12 residues. The sample taken for sequencing was peripheral blood. This sequence joins TRBV12-3 or TRBV12-4 and TRBJ1-2; 7 nucleotides match TRBD1. The clonotype was recovered from a human donor in a cohort sampled during active COVID-19. The CDR3 loop is CASSTPGGGYTF. CDR3 sequence (DNA): TGTGCCAGCAGTACCCCAGGGGGGGGCTACACCTTC.